Following are 4 T cell receptor beta chains from one sample sequenced in a study of beta chain features in type 1 diabetes. Sequencing targeted expressed TCRB transcripts, as all isolated RNA had been reverse transcribed. Profiled with immunoSEQ multiplex PCR; TCRdb holds only in-frame clones, not every one. The sample has more than 350,000 clones; 11% are singletons. Sequenced material: naive CD4+ T cells from blood. The origin of the receptors is a young woman in good health.

This clone was detected only a few times. The J gene is TRBJ2-3, the V gene TRBV7-3; TRBD1 aligns across 7 bases. CDR1 is SGHTA, CDR2 FQGTGA, per germline. Trimming removed 5 bases from V and 2 bases from J; junction bases left unmatched: 4. The length of the CDR3 is 14 residues. The DNA of the CDR3 is TGTGCCAGCAGCCCGGACAGGTACACAGATACGCAGTATTTT. It translates to CASSPDRYTDTQYF.

This clone was picked up a small number of times. This same CDR3 is encoded by further DNA sequences in the sample. The chain recombines TRBV5-4 with TRBJ2-7, with unresolved D. The V end lost 0 bases, the J end lost 3 bases, and 4 bases lay between the germline ends. Germline CDR1 is SGHNT and CDR2 is YYREEE (reference sequence). CDR3 length equals 12 residues. In DNA form, the CDR3 reads TGTGCCAGCAGCTTGGGTCGCTACGAGCAGTACTTC. This encodes CASSLGRYEQYF.

This chain joins TRBV30 and TRBJ1-1, with D uncertain. The V and J ends lost 0 bases and 10 bases respectively, with 18 bases between them. CDR3 size: 14 residues. Per germline, CDR1 GTSNPN and CDR2 SVGIG (reference sequence). This CDR3 is CAWSVELAVPRAFF. The CDR3 coding sequence is TGTGCCTGGAGTGTAGAATTGGCGGTTCCACGAGCTTTCTTT.

The rearrangement links TRBV20-1 to TRBJ2-4; D could derive from TRBD1 or TRBD2 (5 bases each). CDR3 length: 11 residues. V lost 7 bases and J lost 13, with 17 bases in between. Germline V CDR1 and CDR2: DFQATT, SNEGSKA (reference sequence). The CDR3 nucleotides are TGCAGTGTCCGAAGAGGGGTGGGACAGTACTTC. Encoded protein: CSVRRGVGQYF.